This T cell receptor (beta chain) was obtained from a study of T cell responses to AZD1222 COVID-19 vaccine. Produced via immunoSEQ multiplex PCR; TCRdb's table is partial and in-frame only. Found here are about 150,000 clones, 90% of them singletons; the top ten hold 1.8%. Study-wide findings and caveats: Among spike-specific TCRs, nearly half reportedly target unmutated variant regions. An increase in Spike-specific TCR breadth and depth was observed after two AZD1222 doses. The study found vaccine-associated CD4 TCRs spanning spike, dominant at 160-218 and 743-854. The donor cohort was predominantly white British with a female majority, and clonal diversity may have been underestimated.

Germline V gene data show CDR1 as SGHAT and CDR2 as FQNNGV. The V segment lost 1 base and the J segment 3 bases; nucleotides outside the gene matches: 6. The CDR3 length is 16 residues. A word on this clone: Its antigen is undetermined.

The sequence was collected from an adult in good health. The genes are TRBV11-2 and TRBJ2-1, with 7 bases fitting TRBD2. The starting material was peripheral blood, obtained on day 0 of AZD1222 vaccination. This CDR3 is CASSLGRLADYNEQFF. CDR3 nucleotides: TGTGCCAGCAGCTTAGGTCGTCTAGCGGACTACAATGAGCAGTTCTTC.